The 19 T cell receptor beta chains in this list originate from one sample, sequenced in a study of blood T cells in healthy people across ages (dated by TCRdb to the mid-2010s). The receptor library was made with 5' RACE. A second PCR of about 6 to 11 cycles was performed with a sample-barcoded 5' primer and a J-beta primer mix. Clones were called with MiXCR by TCRdb after fastp trimmed the public reads at Q25, and only in-frame beta chains were retained. Entries that share a CDR3 protein sequence are merged under the most common genes and DNA. In all, the sample holds 1.8 million or so distinct CDR3 sequences, and roughly two fifths of those were seen once. The ten largest clones add up to 23% of the sample. Sequencing input: blood. The receptors come from a human donor in good health.

V is TRBV7-3 and J is TRBJ2-1; a weak D match, TRBD2 (6 bases). This CDR3 has 13 residues. Per germline, CDR1 SGHTA and CDR2 FQGTGA. V gave up 5 bases and J gave up 8 bases, with 13 bases separating them. CDR3 coding DNA: TGTGCCAGCAGCCTTACCAGGGACTATGAGCAGTTCTTC. Translation gives CASSLTRDYEQFF.

The chain combines TRBV12-3 or TRBV12-4 with TRBJ1-1, with 7 positions matching TRBD1. The CDR3 length is 17 residues. The junction had 11 bases not matched to a gene; V was cut back by 4 bases and J by 0 bases. The CDR3 bases are TGTGCCAGCAGTTCCCAACGACAGGGTGGGTTGAACACTGAAGCTTTCTTT. Its protein is CASSSQRQGGLNTEAFF.

V is TRBV2 and J is TRBJ1-2, with unresolved D. The CDR3 runs to 13 residues. The V and J ends lost 10 bases and 0 bases respectively, with 12 bases between them. Germline assignment: CDR1 SNHLY and CDR2 FYNNEI. CDR3 region: CANPDIANYGYTF. DNA of the CDR3: TGTGCCAATCCCGACATCGCTAACTATGGCTACACCTTC.

The genes are TRBV10-3 and TRBJ2-2; possibly TRBD1 for D (5 bases). V was shortened by 7 bases and J by 1 base, with 13 bases between the two germline ends. This CDR3 has 15 amino acids. Germline values: CDR1 ENHRY, CDR2 SYGVKD. CDR3 loop: CAITQDSVNTGELFF. CDR3 DNA sequence: TGTGCCATCACCCAAGACAGTGTGAACACCGGGGAGCTGTTTTTT.

This clonotype came up a few times. This sequence joins TRBV12-3 or TRBV12-4 and TRBJ1-2; tentatively, D is TRBD1 (5 bases). The V and J ends lost 2 bases and 3 bases respectively, with 19 bases between them. The CDR3 runs 17 residues. The CDR3 bases are TGTGCCAGCAGTTTATGGGTAACGCGGGGGAGTGACTATGGCTACACCTTC. The encoded protein is CASSLWVTRGSDYGYTF.

This clonotype was found a few times. The V and J genes are TRBV6-2 or TRBV6-3 and TRBJ1-2; 7 bases align to TRBD1. The CDR3 loop spans 15 amino acids. V lost 2 bases to trimming and J lost 3 bases; unmatched junction nucleotides: 6. The germline V gene encodes CDR1 MNHEY and CDR2 SVGEGT. CDR3 DNA: TGTGCCAGCAGTTACCCTGGGACAGCCGACTATGGCTACACCTTC. Its translation is CASSYPGTADYGYTF.

This clonotype has just a few counts. An end of the junction does not agree with germline; a read error may underlie this. The V call is TRBV10-3, the J call TRBJ2-1; weak D call: TRBD2 (7 bases). This CDR3 has 15 amino acids. The V gene's germline CDR1 is ENHRY and CDR2 SYGVKD. CDR3 region: CAIEGVGGPHNKQFF. As DNA, the CDR3 is TGTGCCATCGAGGGGGTGGGGGGGCCACACAATAAGCAGTTCTTC.

This clonotype was seen repeatedly, ten times or more. This chain uses TRBV7-2 with TRBJ2-5; no reliable D call. Germline lookup yields CDR1 SGHTA and CDR2 FQGNSA. The CDR3 consists of 11 residues. V was trimmed by 8 bases and J by 4 bases, leaving 8 bases between them. CDR3 sequence (DNA): TGTGCCAGCCGGGCTGGAGAGACCCAGTACTTC. It specifies CASRAGETQYF.

V and J are TRBV20-1 and TRBJ1-2; a possible D gene is TRBD1 (5 bases). The ends were cut back, 5 bases at V and 3 bases at J, with 13 bases in the middle. Germline V lookup: CDR1 DFQATT, CDR2 SNEGSKA (reference sequence). This CDR3 has 13 amino acids. The CDR3 DNA sequence: TGCAGTGCTCCCCTACAGGTAGACTATGGCTACACCTTC. Amino acids: CSAPLQVDYGYTF.

The table lists this clonotype with a few counts. The rearrangement links TRBV6-5 to TRBJ2-5, with TRBD2 as a possible D gene (7 bases). Trimming took 5 bases from V and 9 from J, leaving 19 bases between them. CDR3 length: 14 amino acids. Germline CDR1 MNHEY, CDR2 SVGAGI. CDR3 in amino acids: CASSNGGYRDPQYF. CDR3 bases: TGTGCCAGCAGTAACGGGGGGTACAGGGACCCCCAGTACTTC.

The gene calls are TRBV2 and TRBJ2-1; TRBD1 agrees at 12 bases. The length of the CDR3 is 16 residues. Germline V lookup: CDR1 SNHLY, CDR2 FYNNEI. Trimming at V came to 5 bases and at J to 10 bases, leaving 12 bases not matched to a gene. The CDR3: CASSYYPGQGAGEQFF. The CDR3 coding sequence is TGTGCCAGCAGTTACTATCCGGGACAGGGGGCCGGGGAGCAGTTCTTC.

The V gene is TRBV10-3, the J gene TRBJ2-1, with 11 bases matching TRBD2. V shed 10 bases, J shed 2 bases, and the junction held 13 bases outside the gene matches. The length of the CDR3 is 17 residues. Looked up from germline, CDR1 is ENHRY and CDR2 is SYGVKD. The CDR3 DNA reads TGTGCCACCCTGGAGGTAGCGGGGGGGCCACCCTACAATGAGCAGTTCTTC. Protein: CATLEVAGGPPYNEQFF.

CDR3 loop: CASSYLKSGGVRETQYF. The CDR3 DNA follows: TGTGCCAGCAGCTACCTAAAGAGCGGGGGGGTCCGAGAGACCCAGTACTTC. V and J are TRBV11-1 and TRBJ2-5, with 10 positions matching TRBD2. V lost 4 bases and J lost 4; bases outside the gene matches: 12. The CDR3 contains 17 residues. From germline, CDR1 is SGHAT and CDR2 FQDESV (reference sequence).

Of note for this clonotype: Compared with germline, one end of the junction differs, possibly owing to a read error. The CDR3 here is CTSSLYLTGGTDTQYF. CDR3 coding DNA: TGCACCAGCAGCTTATACCTGACAGGGGGCACAGATACGCAGTATTTT. This chain joins TRBV5-1 and TRBJ2-3, with 8 bases identical to TRBD1. CDR1 and CDR2 (germline): SGHRS, YFSETQ. CDR3 size: 16 residues.

The chain couples TRBV29-1 to TRBJ2-1; 11 nucleotides align to TRBD1. Germline loops: CDR1 SQVTM, CDR2 ANQGSEA. This CDR3 has 12 amino acids. The ends lost 8 bases at V and 8 bases at J; junction bases unmatched: 5. The chain's CDR3 is CSWTGGFDEQFF. The CDR3 DNA reads TGCAGCTGGACAGGGGGCTTCGATGAGCAGTTCTTC.

This clonotype was picked up a small number of times. The gene calls are TRBV29-1 and TRBJ1-2; D unclear. Germline-derived CDR1 and CDR2 are SQVTM and ANQGSEA. Trimming took 8 bases from V and 6 from J, leaving 7 bases between them. This CDR3 is 9 amino acids long. Here the CDR3 reads CSFGDGYTF. The CDR3 nucleotides are TGCAGCTTTGGAGATGGCTACACCTTC.

This clonotype was seen a few times. The chain employs TRBV15 and TRBJ2-7, with TRBD1 matching over 8 bases. Germline CDR1 LNHNV, CDR2 YYDKDF (reference sequence). V gave up 1 base and J gave up 0 bases; unmatched junction bases: 2. The CDR3 sequence is 15 residues long. The CDR3 here is CATSRGTGSSYEQYF. The CDR3 DNA is TGTGCCACCAGCAGAGGGACAGGGAGCTCCTACGAGCAGTACTTC.

The chain joins TRBV15 to TRBJ2-1; 10 nucleotides match TRBD2. V lost 8 bases to trimming and J lost 7 bases; unmatched junction nucleotides: 8. The CDR3 has 14 amino acids. In germline, CDR1 is LNHNV, CDR2 YYDKDF (reference sequence). The CDR3 DNA sequence: TGTGCCACCGCAACTAGCGGGGATTTTAATGAGCAGTTCTTC. Protein: CATATSGDFNEQFF. Looking up the rest from reference TRBV15 and TRBJ2-1 gives the full variable domain: DAMVIQNPRYQVTQFGKPVTLSCSQTLNHNVMYWYQQKSSQAPKLLFHYYDKDFNNEADTPDNFQSRRPNTSFCFLDIRSPGLGDTAMYLCATATSGDFNEQFFGPGTRLTVL.

The count of this clonotype is one. The junction differs from germline at one of its ends, possibly a read error. V gene TRBV20-1 combines with J gene TRBJ1-5; the match to TRBD1 covers 10 bases. CDR1 DFQATT and CDR2 SNEGSKA come from the germline V gene (reference sequence). The CDR3 contains 14 residues. The CDR3 region has the DNA TGCAGTACTAGAGGGACAGGGGATCATCAGCCCCAGCATTTT. Protein sequence: CSTRGTGDHQPQHF.